This T cell receptor beta chain was retrieved from a study of cytomegalovirus exposure and HLA in healthy donors. Findings and limits, study-wide: It emerged from a later analysis that several of the most significant clusters appeared to be linked to common viral pathogens. The study labeled more than 150 TCR beta chains cytomegalovirus-associated.

This clone occurred a few times. As yet, its antigen is unknown. Primers: 60 Vbeta forward and 13 Jbeta reverse. The protocol was immunoSEQ multiplex PCR, while the TCRdb copy is restricted to in-frame clones and leaves out a portion. The data show about 190,000 clones, with about 69% seen just once and approximately 5% held by the top ten. The germline V and J ends were trimmed by 4 bases and 7 bases, with 13 bases remaining between them. Germline V CDR1 and CDR2: LGHNA, YNFKEQ. The CDR3 sequence is 14 residues long. Material: PBMCs. V gene TRBV4-2 combines with J gene TRBJ2-2; D is unclear. The TCR sequence derives from a man aged 25-45 years in good health and CMV-seropositive. The CDR3 DNA follows: TGTGCCAGCAGCCCGACTCGTTCGAACGGGGAGCTGTTTTTT. Amino acids: CASSPTRSNGELFF.